The sequence of this T cell receptor (beta chain) was determined in a study of post-analysis software for immune sequencing data (dated by TCRdb to about 2015). Context from the whole study: Recorded disease courses included relapsing-remitting, secondary progressive and progressive-relapsing multiple sclerosis, with some patients lacking subtype annotation. The patient repertoires were set against about 10 previously published healthy control repertoires from donors whose ages ranged from roughly 6 to 26 years. A subset of samples was prepared in parallel using single-end sample barcoding, then pooled and co-amplified after Illumina adapter ligation.

To demonstrate the VDJtools post-analysis software, TCR beta repertoires were profiled from the peripheral blood of about 14 young patients with multiple sclerosis. The multiple sclerosis patients were children and adolescents between roughly 6 and 16 years of age. Remarks on this clonotype: Its antigen specificity is not known. No per-base quality is available; no much larger clone lies one base away.

Library construction relied on PCR. These reads were obtained on an Illumina HiSeq 2500. To reduce PCR and sequencing biases, unique molecular identifiers were incorporated into the TCR beta cDNA libraries. Per 1 to 10 million input T cells, roughly 0.5 million cDNA molecules were obtained, such that each molecule approximated one T cell. Patient libraries were prepared and sequenced with the same protocol used for the earlier healthy control dataset. Samples belonging to the same batch were prepared together, multiplexed and sequenced on a shared HiSeq lane. The original methods were these. Raw barcoded reads were processed with MIGEC, discarding single-read molecular identifier groups before consensus assembly and CDR3 extraction. VDJtools was used for post-analysis of the clonotype tables, with diversity normalized by down-sampling every dataset to the smallest sample size. In repertoire overlap clustering, CDR3 amino acid sequences, but not nucleotide sequences, were matched to correct batch-related cross-sample contamination. TCRdb reran the public reads through fastp at Q25 and MiXCR, keeping productive beta chains. One record per CDR3 amino acid sequence lists the most common genes and DNA. TCRdb, rather than the study authors, made the V and J calls. For this sample the table gives roughly 430,000 distinct CDR3 sequences, of which over 30% were detected only once. 7.6% of the sample rests with the top ten.

Counted from cysteine to phenylalanine, this CDR3 has 16 amino acids. The entry retains the CDR3 DNA only, 48 bases that are in frame from base 1. Per the germline V gene (reference sequence), DFQATT is the CDR1 and SNEGSKA is the CDR2. Results the study describes overall, beyond this receptor: The control group was slightly older than the multiple sclerosis patient group. Patients showed significantly higher frequencies than controls for five TRBV segments, among them TRBV5-6, TRBV5-1 and TRBV20-1. Compared with controls, multiple sclerosis patients had significantly lower normalized Chao1 diversity, a finding suggesting substantial peripheral T-cell clonal expansion. When samples were clustered directly using the F measure, samples prepared in the same batch co-clustered strongly, which prompted a batch-effect correction.

The clonotype comes from a girl aged 2 to 10 with multiple sclerosis. In this chain, TRBV20-1 is recombined with TRBJ2-5, and 7 junction bases match TRBD1. The DNA end lines up better with TRBJ2-7; the J call may be wrong. Sequencing was carried out using blood. CDR3 protein: CSARGLKGALFYEQYF. The DNA is as follows: TGCAGTGCTAGGGGGTTAAAGGGGGCGCTTTTCTACGAGCAGTACTTC.